Below, 15 T cell receptor gamma chains from the same sample are listed, as sequenced in a study of Vδ1+ human thymocytes. Whole-study results and caveats: Highly polyclonal TRG and TRD repertoires with Gaussian CDR3 length distributions appeared in thymus.

Which antigens these TCRs recognize remains unknown. Sequences come from RNA converted to cDNA by reverse transcription. Pooled V-gene forward primers with one constant-region reverse primer generated the CDR3 amplicons by multiplex PCR. TCRdb reanalysed the multiplex PCR reads via CATT. Here the sample spans more than 25,000 gamma-chain clones, roughly a fifth being singletons. Sequencing used Vdelta1+ gamma-delta thymocytes from the thymus. The sample's subset: FACS-sorted CD3+ TCRalphabeta- TCRVdelta1+ TCRVdelta2- thymocytes. These receptors came from a boy under three years old who had congenital heart surgery.

This clone has just a few counts. The same CDR3 is also encoded by other DNA sequences in this sample. This chain joins TRGV4 and TRGJ1 or TRGJ2. The CDR3 has 12 amino acids. In germline, CDR1 is EGSTGY, CDR2 YDSYTSSV. V shed 5 bases and J 3 bases; nucleotides not matched to a gene: 4. CDR3 amino acids: CATWAFYYKKLF. The CDR3 DNA is TGTGCCACCTGGGCTTTTTATTATAAGAAACTCTTT.

In its sample, this clone was seen a few times. The chain recombines TRGV8 with TRGJ1 or TRGJ2. After removal of 2 bases from V and 0 bases from J, the junction contained 7 bases not matched to a gene. Germline V lookup: CDR1 VENAVY, CDR2 YDSYNSRV. The CDR3 spans 15 residues. Here the CDR3 reads CATWDIPTNYYKKLF. For the CDR3, the DNA is TGTGCCACCTGGGATATCCCCACGAATTATTATAAGAAACTCTTT.

Points on this clone: The germline gene is not matched at one end of the junction; a read error may be the cause. V is TRGV4 and J is TRGJ1 or TRGJ2. Looked up from germline, CDR1 is EGSTGY and CDR2 is YDSYTSSV. This CDR3 spans 14 amino acids. The CDR3 reads CATRDGPCGYKKLF. The CDR3 DNA follows: TGTGCCACCAGGGATGGGCCGTGTGGTTATAAGAAACTCTTT.

The rearrangement joins TRGV8 to TRGJ1 or TRGJ2. This CDR3 is 11 amino acids long. V lost 2 bases, J lost 12 bases, and 7 bases stayed unmatched. The germline V gene has CDR1 VENAVY and CDR2 YDSYNSRV. The CDR3 DNA sequence: TGTGCCACCTGGGATAATAAGTTGAAACTCTTT. Its translation: CATWDNKLKLF.

The chain couples TRGV9 to TRGJ1 or TRGJ2. V shed 0 bases, J shed 2 bases, and the junction held 13 bases outside the gene matches. This CDR3 is built from 17 residues. Germline CDR1 reads GITISATS; CDR2 reads ISYDGTV (reference sequence). The CDR3 region has the DNA TGTGCCTTGTGGGAGGTGGAGGTGGCGTCAGATTATTATAAGAAACTCTTT. Translation: CALWEVEVASDYYKKLF.

The V gene is TRGV9, the J gene TRGJ1 or TRGJ2. The V and J ends lost 0 bases and 10 bases, in that order; junction bases with no gene match: 15. Germline V gene data show CDR1 as GITISATS and CDR2 as ISYDGTV (reference sequence). This CDR3 has 15 amino acids. The CDR3 protein is CALWEVQGWVRKKLF. DNA for the CDR3: TGTGCCTTGTGGGAGGTGCAAGGCTGGGTGAGAAAGAAACTCTTT.

The V gene is TRGV9, the J gene TRGJ1 or TRGJ2. Unmatched junction bases numbered 7, after V lost 0 bases and J lost 5 bases. The CDR3 is made up of 14 amino acids. Germline V gives CDR1 GITISATS, CDR2 ISYDGTV (reference sequence). Written as DNA, the CDR3 is TGTGCCTTGTGGGAGGTGTATTATCATTATAAGAAACTCTTT. Protein: CALWEVYYHYKKLF.

This clone showed up just a few times. The rearrangement joins TRGV9 to TRGJ1 or TRGJ2. The ends lost 0 bases at V and 11 bases at J; junction bases unmatched: 10. The CDR3 runs 13 residues. Germline lookup yields CDR1 GITISATS and CDR2 ISYDGTV (reference sequence). The CDR3 sequence is CALWEVQVGEKLF. The CDR3, as DNA: TGTGCCTTGTGGGAGGTGCAGGTTGGGGAGAAACTCTTT.

V and J are TRGV9 and TRGJ1 or TRGJ2. There are 14 residues in the CDR3. The germline V gene has CDR1 GITISATS and CDR2 ISYDGTV (reference sequence). The V segment lost 2 bases and the J segment 4 bases; nucleotides outside the gene matches: 8. In nucleotides, the CDR3 is TGTGCCTTGTGGGAGGCCAATCCGTATTATAAGAAACTCTTT. The encoded protein is CALWEANPYYKKLF.

This clone appeared a few times. Within the sample, other DNA sequences also encode this same CDR3. The chain joins TRGV9 to TRGJ1 or TRGJ2. V lost 2 bases to trimming and J lost 3 bases; unmatched junction nucleotides: 4. This CDR3 contains 13 residues. CDR1 and CDR2 from the germline V gene are GITISATS and ISYDGTV (reference sequence). CDR3 sequence: CALWEDLYYKKLF. The CDR3 nucleotides are TGTGCCTTGTGGGAGGATCTTTATTATAAGAAACTCTTT.

Remarks on this clone: A much bigger clone sits one base away, suggesting this may be a read error. This CDR3 is also generated by other DNA sequences in the sample. This rearrangement joins TRGV9 to TRGJ1 or TRGJ2. This CDR3 is built from 13 residues. Germline V gene data show CDR1 as GITISATS and CDR2 as ISYDGTV (reference sequence). The V gene end was trimmed by 0 bases and the J gene end by 4 bases; junction bases not matched to a gene: 3. CDR3 sequence: CALWEVPYYKKLF. The CDR3 DNA sequence: TGTGCCTTGTGGGAGGTGCCGTATTATAAGAAACTCTTT.

In this sample, this clone is medium-sized (0.01 to 0.1%). Other DNA sequences in this sample translate to the same CDR3. The chain recombines TRGV2 with TRGJ1 or TRGJ2. This CDR3 has 12 amino acids. CDR1 and CDR2 from the germline V gene are EGSNGY and YDSYNSKV. V trimming: 0 bases; J trimming: 7 bases; junction bases outside the gene matches: 3. The CDR3 sequence is CATWDGPYKKLF. DNA of the CDR3: TGTGCCACCTGGGACGGGCCCTATAAGAAACTCTTT.

This clone was detected only a few times. The chain recombines TRGV9 with TRGJ1 or TRGJ2. CDR1 is GITISATS and CDR2 is ISYDGTV in the germline V gene (reference sequence). CDR3 length: 13 residues. V dropped 0 bases and J dropped 5; count of bases not matched to a gene: 4. CDR3 bases: TGTGCCTTGTGGGAGGTGGTTGATTATAAGAAACTCTTT. It specifies CALWEVVDYKKLF.

The gene calls are TRGV5 and TRGJP1. V was pared by 4 bases and J by 13 bases, with 6 bases of the junction left unmatched. Looked up from germline, CDR1 is VINAFY and CDR2 is YDVSNSKD. This CDR3 has 11 residues. CDR3 coding DNA: TGTGCCACCTGGGAACTTAAGTTCAAGATATTT. Protein sequence: CATWELKFKIF.

This clone came up a few times. V is TRGV4 and J is TRGJP2. J gave up 4 bases and V 4 bases, and 9 bases lay outside the gene matches. The germline V gene has CDR1 EGSTGY and CDR2 YDSYTSSV. The CDR3 contains 15 residues. The CDR3 DNA follows: TGTGCCACCTGGGACCTCATAATTAGTGATTGGATCAAGACGTTT. Its protein is CATWDLIISDWIKTF.